This T cell receptor beta chain was identified in a study of cytomegalovirus exposure and HLA in healthy donors. Findings of the study overall: Across donors, presence/absence analyses took sequencing depth to be roughly uniform. In a later analysis, a missense DCLRE1C variant was linked to TCR beta V- and J-gene trimming.

This clone appeared a few times. Antigen specificity is unknown. CDR1 and CDR2 from the germline V gene are MDHEN and SYDVKM. V lost 6 bases to trimming and J lost 1 base; unmatched junction nucleotides: 5. The CDR3 is made up of 15 amino acids. The PCR was carried out with 60 Vbeta primers and 13 Jbeta primers. The method was immunoSEQ multiplex PCR; TCRdb's version includes in-frame clones alone and lacks a portion of them. The table has over 100,000 clones, approximately 73% seen once. Healthy bone marrow donors supplied every sample. The origin of this receptor is a man between 35 and 55 years old in good health and CMV-seronegative. The genes are TRBV28 and TRBJ1-5; 8 nucleotides align to TRBD1. The specimen sequenced was PBMCs. In DNA, the CDR3 is TGTGCCAGCAGAACAGGGGGAAGAAGCAATCAGCCCCAGCATTTT. Protein sequence: CASRTGGRSNQPQHF.